Described below is a single T cell receptor beta chain sequence and its context. Its antigen is not known. The protocol was immunoSEQ multiplex PCR, while the TCRdb copy is restricted to in-frame clones and leaves out a portion. The sample yields 100,000 or so clones, roughly 88% seen once. This CDR3 contains 17 residues. From germline, CDR1 is SGHNT and CDR2 YYREEE (reference sequence). Trimming at V came to 3 bases and at J to 4 bases, leaving 11 bases not matched to a gene. The record originates from a study of identifying expanded T cells in peripheral blood. Findings and caveats of the study: Variance in clone template counts between approximately 2-week samples significantly increased with total template count across all healthy donors. Roughly 1.2 clones differed between technical replicates, versus around 15 and 19 over time.

The TCR was taken from a person between 18 and 75 years old in good health. Sequenced material: blood. The chain has TRBV5-4 and TRBJ2-5; 11 positions match TRBD2. The CDR3 sequence is CASSSGGLAGGRETQYF. In DNA form, the CDR3 reads TGTGCCAGCAGCTCCGGTGGGTTAGCGGGGGGGCGAGAGACCCAGTACTTC.